This T cell receptor (beta chain) was sequenced in a study of Graves' ophthalmopathy and Graves' hyperthyroidism. Overall study findings and caveats: Appearing in blood as well were most expanded thyroid clonotypes above 0.001 frequency.

This clonotype was counted between two and nine times. The antigen is unknown. Amplification from RNA transcripts yielded the TCR beta CDR3 regions. The first-round RT-PCR employed HTBI primers together with the Qiagen OneStep RT-PCR kit. A multiplex PCR was then performed as the second round. One entry per CDR3 protein, called by TCRdb with MiXCR from the multiplex PCR reads. The sample comprises hundreds of thousands of distinct CDR3 sequences, 22% of which are singletons, and about 6.6% rests with the top ten. The term stable hyperthyroidism indicated an absence of ophthalmopathy within 18 months of follow-up. Hyperthyroidism patients were newly diagnosed, under 2 months' duration, aged 18 to 65. Other autoimmune disease, uncontrolled infection, pregnancy and lactation led to exclusion. CDR3 length: 11 amino acids. CDR1 MNHEY and CDR2 SVGAGI come from the germline V gene. With 5 bases removed from V and 6 bases from J, the gap between germline ends came to 8 bases.

Sequences were obtained from peripheral blood. This sequence was found in a young woman with stable Graves' hyperthyroidism. Some clones in this sample may be carry-over from other donors' samples. This chain links TRBV6-5 with TRBJ2-7; a possible D gene is TRBD1 (5 bases). CDR3 sequence reads: CASSHRLEQYF. The CDR3 nucleotides are TGTGCCAGCAGTCACAGGCTCGAGCAGTACTTC.